This is a list of T cell receptor beta chains from one sample in a study of T cells in Graves' hyperthyroidism and ophthalmopathy. TCRdb independently ran MiXCR on the multiplex PCR reads; one entry per CDR3 protein. Found here are about 580,000 distinct CDR3 sequences, more than 45% of them singletons; the top ten hold approximately 8.4%. Input material: peripheral blood or thyroid tissue (not recorded which). These receptors were taken from a woman between 18 and 30 years old with Graves' hyperthyroidism. CDR3s include the opening cysteine and the closing phenylalanine or tryptophan. A D gene is named only where the DNA matches it firmly. Size is omitted from some rows. Given values are once, few, many or a class for expanded clones.

clone size: NA
J gene: TRBJ1-1
D gene: NA
V gene: TRBV2
CDR3 DNA: TGTGCCAGCAGTGGAGGGGAAACTGAAGCTTTCTTT
CDR3 protein: CASSGGETEAFF

clone size: many
J gene: TRBJ2-3
D gene: NA
V gene: TRBV7-8
CDR3 DNA: TGTGCCAGCAGCATTTACCTCCTAGCGTCTAGCACAGATACGCAGTATTTT
CDR3 protein: CASSIYLLASSTDTQYF

clone size: NA
J gene: TRBJ2-5
D gene: NA
V gene: TRBV6-1
CDR3 DNA: TGTGCCAGCAGCCAAGCCGGGGACGAGACCCAGCACTTC
CDR3 protein: CASSQAGDETQHF

clone size: many
J gene: TRBJ2-7
D gene: NA
V gene: TRBV20-1
CDR3 DNA: TGCAGTGCACCCGCGTGGGGAGCCCGCTCCTACGAGCAGTACTTC
CDR3 protein: CSAPAWGARSYEQYF

clone size: NA
J gene: TRBJ2-5
D gene: NA
V gene: TRBV15
CDR3 DNA: TGTGCCACCAGCAGATACGACGGATTCCAAGAGACCCAGTACTTC
CDR3 protein: CATSRYDGFQETQYF

clone size: many
J gene: TRBJ2-7
D gene: TRBD2
V gene: TRBV20-1
CDR3 DNA: TGCAGTGCTAGAGATCTTGGGGCTAGCGGCGAGCAGTACTTC
CDR3 protein: CSARDLGASGEQYF

clone size: NA
J gene: TRBJ1-2
D gene: NA
V gene: TRBV6-2/TRBV6-3
CDR3 DNA: TGTGCCAGCGAGGCGGGGGGCGCGATAAGAGGCTACACCTTC
CDR3 protein: CASEAGGAIRGYTF

clone size: many
J gene: TRBJ2-7
D gene: TRBD1
V gene: TRBV2
CDR3 DNA: TGTGCCAGCAGCGCCGGGACAGTATCCTACGAGCAGTACTTC
CDR3 protein: CASSAGTVSYEQYF

clone size: NA
J gene: TRBJ2-5
D gene: TRBD1
V gene: TRBV11-1
CDR3 DNA: TGTGCCAGCTCGGGACAGGGGAATCAGCCCCAGTACTTC
CDR3 protein: CASSGQGNQPQYF

clone size: many
J gene: TRBJ1-1
D gene: NA
V gene: TRBV12-3/TRBV12-4
CDR3 DNA: TGTGCCAGCATCCTTGGGTCCATGAACACTGAAGCTTTCTTT
CDR3 protein: CASILGSMNTEAFF

clone size: many
J gene: TRBJ1-4
D gene: TRBD1
V gene: TRBV19
CDR3 DNA: TGTGCCAGTAGCGCCCGACAGGGTGATGAAAAACTGTTTTTT
CDR3 protein: CASSARQGDEKLFF

clone size: NA
J gene: TRBJ1-2
D gene: NA
V gene: TRBV6-5
CDR3 DNA: TGTGCCAGCAGTTACTCTGTGAAGGCAGGGAACTATGGCTACACCTTC
CDR3 protein: CASSYSVKAGNYGYTF

clone size: once
J gene: TRBJ2-6
D gene: TRBD1
V gene: TRBV7-2
CDR3 DNA: TGTGCCAGCACCCGGGACAGGGCTGGGGCCAACGTCCTGACTTTC
CDR3 protein: CASTRDRAGANVLTF

clone size: many
J gene: TRBJ1-4
D gene: NA
V gene: TRBV6-1
CDR3 DNA: TGTGCCAGCAGTGAAACGGTTAATGAAAAACTGTTTTTT
CDR3 protein: CASSETVNEKLFF

clone size: NA
J gene: TRBJ1-1
D gene: TRBD1
V gene: TRBV2
CDR3 DNA: TGTGCCAGCAGTTCTACCGGGACAGGGGGTGAAGCTTTCTTT
CDR3 protein: CASSSTGTGGEAFF

clone size: NA
J gene: TRBJ1-3
D gene: NA
V gene: TRBV7-9
CDR3 DNA: TGTGCCAGCGGGCATAAGGACGTACGGTCTGGAAACACCATATATTTT
CDR3 protein: CASGHKDVRSGNTIYF

clone size: NA
J gene: TRBJ1-2
D gene: NA
V gene: TRBV14
CDR3 DNA: TGTGCCAGCAGCCAAGATTGGGAGAATCACTATGGCTACACCTTC
CDR3 protein: CASSQDWENHYGYTF

clone size: many
J gene: TRBJ1-1
D gene: NA
V gene: TRBV19
CDR3 DNA: TGTGCCAGTAGTATAGGCCCGGGCGGCACTGAAGCTTTCTTT
CDR3 protein: CASSIGPGGTEAFF

clone size: few
J gene: TRBJ2-7
D gene: NA
V gene: TRBV7-6
CDR3 DNA: TGTGCCAGCAGCGTCGGGACACGCGCCTACGAGCAGTACTTC
CDR3 protein: CASSVGTRAYEQYF

clone size: NA
J gene: TRBJ2-7
D gene: TRBD2
V gene: TRBV20-1
CDR3 DNA: TGCAGTGCTCCTTCTAGCGGGAGGGGAAGCTACGAGCAGTACTTC
CDR3 protein: CSAPSSGRGSYEQYF

clone size: NA
J gene: TRBJ1-2
D gene: TRBD1
V gene: TRBV2
CDR3 DNA: TGTGCCAGCAGTGAAGTGGGGCGACAGGGGATTGGCTACACCTTC
CDR3 protein: CASSEVGRQGIGYTF

clone size: NA
J gene: TRBJ2-2
D gene: TRBD2
V gene: TRBV2
CDR3 DNA: TGTGCCAGCAGTGAAAGATCTAGCGGGAACACCAGGGAGCTGTTTTTT
CDR3 protein: CASSERSSGNTRELFF

clone size: many
J gene: TRBJ1-3
D gene: NA
V gene: TRBV5-1
CDR3 DNA: TGCGCCAGCAGCCCAGGGTCCGGATACTCTGGAAACACCATATATTTT
CDR3 protein: CASSPGSGYSGNTIYF

clone size: NA
J gene: TRBJ1-6
D gene: NA
V gene: TRBV20-1
CDR3 DNA: TGCAGTGCTAGACCGGACAGCAATTCACCCCTCCACTTT
CDR3 protein: CSARPDSNSPLHF

clone size: few
J gene: TRBJ2-7
D gene: NA
V gene: TRBV7-3
CDR3 DNA: TGTGCCAGCAGCTTAGAGTCCTTC
CDR3 protein: CASSLESF

clone size: many
J gene: TRBJ2-7
D gene: NA
V gene: TRBV24-1
CDR3 DNA: TGTGCCACCAGTCCGGACAGCTACGAGCAGTACTTC
CDR3 protein: CATSPDSYEQYF

clone size: many
J gene: TRBJ1-5
D gene: NA
V gene: TRBV5-1
CDR3 DNA: TGCGCCAGCAGCTTGGCGTCCGGTGGCAATCAGCCCCAGCATTTT
CDR3 protein: CASSLASGGNQPQHF

clone size: NA
J gene: TRBJ1-4
D gene: NA
V gene: TRBV29-1
CDR3 DNA: TGCAGCGTTGAAAGCGGGAGGGAAAAACTGTTTTTT
CDR3 protein: CSVESGREKLFF

clone size: NA
J gene: TRBJ2-6
D gene: TRBD1
V gene: TRBV5-1
CDR3 DNA: TGCGCCAGCAGCTTGGCCGGGACAGGGGCAGGGGCCAACGTCCCGACTTTC
CDR3 protein: CASSLAGTGAGANVPTF

clone size: NA
J gene: TRBJ1-6
D gene: TRBD1
V gene: TRBV10-3
CDR3 DNA: TGTGCCATCAGAGACAGGGGAGGGAGTTCACCCCTCAACTTT
CDR3 protein: CAIRDRGGSSPLNF

clone size: NA
J gene: TRBJ2-6
D gene: NA
V gene: TRBV29-1
CDR3 DNA: TGCAGCGGAGATAGCTCTGGGGCCAACGTCCTGACTTTC
CDR3 protein: CSGDSSGANVLTF

clone size: NA
J gene: TRBJ1-2
D gene: NA
V gene: TRBV29-1
CDR3 DNA: TGCAGCGTTAGGGTAGACGGCTACACCTTC
CDR3 protein: CSVRVDGYTF

clone size: NA
J gene: TRBJ2-7
D gene: NA
V gene: TRBV15
CDR3 DNA: TGTGCCACCAGCAGAGAGTGGGCCGGGGAGCAGTACTTC
CDR3 protein: CATSREWAGEQYF

clone size: NA
J gene: TRBJ1-2
D gene: NA
V gene: TRBV7-3
CDR3 DNA: TGTGCCAGCAGCCAAGAAGGGGACTATGGCTACACCTTC
CDR3 protein: CASSQEGDYGYTF

clone size: NA
J gene: TRBJ2-1
D gene: TRBD2
V gene: TRBV29-1
CDR3 DNA: TGCAGCGTTGCTGGACTAGTGGGAGGTGAGCAGTTCTTC
CDR3 protein: CSVAGLVGGEQFF

clone size: once
J gene: TRBJ2-1
D gene: TRBD2
V gene: TRBV7-8
CDR3 DNA: TGTGCCAGCAGCCCAAACCCTAGCGGGTCATACAATGAGCAGTTCTTC
CDR3 protein: CASSPNPSGSYNEQFF

clone size: NA
J gene: TRBJ2-6
D gene: NA
V gene: TRBV13
CDR3 DNA: TGTGCTAGAGATGGGTTTTCTGGGGCCAACGTCCTGACTTTC
CDR3 protein: CARDGFSGANVLTF

clone size: many
J gene: TRBJ2-7
D gene: TRBD1
V gene: TRBV7-9
CDR3 DNA: TGTGCCAGCAGCTTAGATGCCGGACAGGGCTACGAGCAGTACTTC
CDR3 protein: CASSLDAGQGYEQYF

clone size: many
J gene: TRBJ2-7
D gene: TRBD2
V gene: TRBV6-1
CDR3 DNA: TGTGCCAGCACCCTAAGCGGGAGGGACAACGAGCAGTACTTC
CDR3 protein: CASTLSGRDNEQYF

clone size: many
J gene: TRBJ1-6
D gene: NA
V gene: TRBV5-8
CDR3 DNA: TGTGCCAGCAGCTTGGCCCGGGAGGGTAATTCACCCCTCCACTTT
CDR3 protein: CASSLAREGNSPLHF

clone size: few
J gene: TRBJ2-7
D gene: TRBD2
V gene: TRBV12-3/TRBV12-4
CDR3 DNA: TGTGCCAGCAGTACTATCCTTACCCCAGGACTAGTCCCCTCCTACGAGCAGTACTTC
CDR3 protein: CASSTILTPGLVPSYEQYF

clone size: few
J gene: TRBJ2-3
D gene: NA
V gene: TRBV2
CDR3 DNA: TGTGCCAGCAGGGGCGGGAGCACAGATACGCAGTATTTT
CDR3 protein: CASRGGSTDTQYF

clone size: NA
J gene: TRBJ1-2
D gene: NA
V gene: TRBV29-1
CDR3 DNA: TGCAGCCCAGGACAGACGAACTATGGCTACACCTTC
CDR3 protein: CSPGQTNYGYTF

clone size: NA
J gene: TRBJ2-7
D gene: NA
V gene: TRBV29-1
CDR3 DNA: TGCAGCCACGAACAGCGGACCAGTGCCTACGAGCAGTACTTC
CDR3 protein: CSHEQRTSAYEQYF

clone size: NA
J gene: TRBJ1-3
D gene: NA
V gene: TRBV20-1
CDR3 DNA: TGCAGTGCTAGAGATCTTCAGGGTGGAAACACCATATATTTT
CDR3 protein: CSARDLQGGNTIYF

clone size: NA
J gene: TRBJ1-5
D gene: NA
V gene: TRBV19
CDR3 DNA: TGTGCCAGTAGTATCAAGGGGCAGGCTAAGACCCAGCATTTT
CDR3 protein: CASSIKGQAKTQHF

clone size: many
J gene: TRBJ2-7
D gene: TRBD1
V gene: TRBV4-3
CDR3 DNA: TGCGCCAGCAGGGTTGGACAGGGGGCCTACGAGCAGTACTTC
CDR3 protein: CASRVGQGAYEQYF

clone size: many
J gene: TRBJ1-2
D gene: NA
V gene: TRBV11-2
CDR3 DNA: TGTGCCAGCAGCTTAGTCACCGCTAGTGGATATGGCTACACCTTC
CDR3 protein: CASSLVTASGYGYTF

clone size: many
J gene: TRBJ1-1
D gene: NA
V gene: TRBV6-5
CDR3 DNA: TGTGCCAGCACCGACCCCGGGACGCCCATGAACACTGAAGCTTTCTTT
CDR3 protein: CASTDPGTPMNTEAFF

clone size: many
J gene: TRBJ1-2
D gene: NA
V gene: TRBV19
CDR3 DNA: TGTGCCATACGAGCTTGGGGGGGCTATGGCTACACCTTC
CDR3 protein: CAIRAWGGYGYTF

clone size: NA
J gene: TRBJ2-5
D gene: NA
V gene: TRBV2
CDR3 DNA: TGTGCCAGCAGAATACAGCGGGAGACCCAGTACTTC
CDR3 protein: CASRIQRETQYF

clone size: NA
J gene: TRBJ2-3
D gene: NA
V gene: TRBV11-2
CDR3 DNA: TGTGCCAGCAGCCATATGACAGATACGCAGTATTTT
CDR3 protein: CASSHMTDTQYF

clone size: NA
J gene: TRBJ2-7
D gene: NA
V gene: TRBV5-4
CDR3 DNA: TGTGCCAGCAGCTTATTTCCCCAACCGGGCCTTCGGAGGTACGAGCAGTACTTC
CDR3 protein: CASSLFPQPGLRRYEQYF

clone size: NA
J gene: TRBJ2-5
D gene: NA
V gene: TRBV11-3
CDR3 DNA: TGTGCCAGCAGCTTAGGGGGGGAGTGGTGGGAGACCCAGTACTTC
CDR3 protein: CASSLGGEWWETQYF